Listed below are T cell receptor beta chains from one sample, sequenced in a study of vaccination effects on CD4 cells after COVID-19. Clones were sequenced by immunoSEQ multiplex PCR, and TCRdb holds only the in-frame ones, with some missing. The data show 30,000 to 35,000 clones, 70% to 85% seen once. Their antigen targets remain unknown. The sample here was CD4+ T cells from PBMCs cultured with a peptide pool, taken before COVID-19 vaccination. These receptors came from a human donor who had a prior SARS-CoV-2 infection. The CDR3 runs from the conserved cysteine through the conserved F or W. Fields, in order: V gene, D gene, J gene, clone size, CDR3 protein, CDR3 DNA. A D gene is named only where the DNA matches it firmly. Size tells how often a clone was seen (once, few, many) or the class of an expanded clone, and some rows leave it out.

>TRBV5-4|NA|TRBJ2-3|NA
CASSQGVRPTDTQYF
TGTGCCAGCAGCCAGGGAGTTAGACCCACAGATACGCAGTATTTT
>TRBV29-1|TRBD2|TRBJ2-4|NA
CSAPSLGGSGPAAKNIQYF
TGCAGCGCCCCTTCCCTGGGGGGGAGTGGACCGGCGGCCAAAAACATTCAGTACTTC
>TRBV6-5|TRBD1|TRBJ2-5|NA
CASSLTGGQETQYF
TGTGCCAGCAGTTTAACAGGGGGACAAGAGACCCAGTACTTC
>TRBV18|TRBD2|TRBJ2-5|NA
CASSADDSGGHETQYF
TGTGCCAGCTCAGCGGATGATAGCGGGGGGCACGAGACCCAGTACTTC
>TRBV14|NA|TRBJ2-7|once
CASSPVASREQYF
TGTGCCAGCAGCCCGGTGGCCTCGCGCGAGCAGTACTTC
>TRBV5-5|NA|TRBJ1-5|few
CASSAPPPYSNQPQHF
TGTGCCAGCAGCGCCCCCCCACCTTATAGCAATCAGCCCCAGCATTTT
>TRBV7-2|TRBD2|TRBJ2-7|NA
CASSLREGYEQYF
TGTGCCAGCAGCTTAAGGGAGGGCTACGAGCAGTACTTC
>TRBV30|NA|TRBJ2-1|NA
CAWTGHSPYEQFF
TGTGCCTGGACGGGACATTCCCCCTATGAGCAGTTCTTC
>TRBV7-2|TRBD2|TRBJ2-1|NA
CASSSLAGVYNEQFF
TGTGCCAGCAGCTCACTAGCGGGAGTCTACAATGAGCAGTTCTTC
>TRBV10-1|NA|TRBJ1-5|few
CAERAMLNYPPYSNQPQHF
TGCGCCGAAAGGGCCATGCTTAATTACCCACCCTATAGCAATCAGCCCCAGCATTTT
>TRBV5-4|TRBD1|TRBJ1-2|few
CASRYSGGHGYTF
TGTGCCAGCAGGTACTCAGGGGGCCATGGCTACACCTTC
>TRBV7-9|NA|TRBJ2-5|once
CASSWYQETQYF
TGTGCCAGCTCCTGGTACCAAGAGACCCAGTACTTC
>TRBV5-1|NA|TRBJ1-1|NA
CASSLDRASNTEAFF
TGCGCCAGCAGCTTGGATAGGGCTTCCAACACTGAAGCTTTCTTT
>TRBV2|TRBD1|TRBJ2-7|NA
CASRDRGLGEQYF
TGTGCCAGCAGGGACAGGGGGCTGGGCGAGCAGTACTTC
>TRBV11-2|NA|TRBJ2-7|few
CASSFRTSHSYEQYF
TGTGCCAGCAGCTTTAGGACCAGTCACTCCTACGAGCAGTACTTC
>TRBV21-1|NA|TRBJ2-7|once
CASSKGRRGLYEQYF
TGTGCCAGCAGCAAAGGACGTAGGGGGCTCTACGAGCAGTACTTC
>TRBV7-9|NA|TRBJ2-7|NA
CASSFLDFWGEQYF
TGTGCCAGCAGCTTTTTGGACTTCTGGGGCGAGCAGTACTTC
>TRBV27|NA|TRBJ2-2|NA
CASSSDRWDTGELFF
TGTGCCAGCAGTTCTGACAGGTGGGACACCGGGGAGCTGTTTTTT
>TRBV19|TRBD2|TRBJ2-1|NA
CASSIQGVAGPFNEQFF
TGTGCCAGTAGTATCCAAGGGGTAGCGGGCCCTTTTAATGAGCAGTTCTTC
>TRBV3-1/TRBV3-2|TRBD1|TRBJ2-7|NA
CASSQEERTGFYEQYF
TGTGCCAGCAGCCAAGAAGAACGGACAGGGTTTTACGAGCAGTACTTC
>TRBV3-1/TRBV3-2|NA|TRBJ2-3|few
CASSHRVREQYF
TGTGCCAGCAGCCATCGCGTCCGGGAACAGTATTTT
>TRBV30|NA|TRBJ1-5|once
CAWSQGLPQPQHF
TGTGCCTGGAGTCAGGGTCTTCCCCAGCCCCAGCATTTT
>TRBV11-2|NA|TRBJ2-3|once
CASSDWIDIGTDTQYF
TGTGCCAGCAGCGATTGGATTGATATCGGCACAGATACGCAGTATTTT
>TRBV5-5|NA|TRBJ2-2|NA
CASSPGPVVGELFF
TGTGCCAGCAGCCCGGGACCCGTAGTCGGGGAGCTGTTTTTT
>TRBV7-9|NA|TRBJ1-1|NA
CASSFGTRDLGTEAFF
TGTGCCAGCAGCTTCGGGACTCGGGACCTCGGGACTGAAGCTTTCTTT
>TRBV27|TRBD1|TRBJ1-5|NA
CASSLERRGRRGNQPQHF
TGTGCCAGCAGTTTAGAGCGTAGGGGGCGCCGGGGCAATCAGCCCCAGCATTTT
>TRBV5-1|NA|TRBJ1-2|NA
CASSDWETSHYGYTF
TGCGCCAGCAGCGACTGGGAGACATCCCACTATGGCTACACCTTC
>TRBV5-5|TRBD1|TRBJ2-2|few
CASSFGYRGTGELFF
TGTGCCAGCAGCTTTGGCTACAGGGGCACCGGGGAGCTGTTTTTT
>TRBV7-3|NA|TRBJ2-3|NA
CASSLQSTSPTDTQYF
TGTGCCAGCAGCTTACAGAGCACCTCACCCACAGATACGCAGTATTTT
>TRBV5-1|NA|TRBJ2-6|NA
CASSLSHGSGANVLTF
TGCGCCAGCAGCTTGAGTCACGGGTCTGGGGCCAACGTCCTGACTTTC
>TRBV5-1|NA|TRBJ1-2|NA
CASSLDAVSGYTF
TGCGCCAGCAGCTTGGACGCGGTGAGTGGCTACACCTTC
>TRBV15|TRBD2|TRBJ2-1|few
CATSKRASGYNEQFF
TGTGCCACCAGCAAGAGGGCTAGCGGGTACAATGAGCAGTTCTTC
>TRBV15|NA|TRBJ1-1|once
CATSRDQQMNTEAFF
TGTGCCACCAGCAGAGATCAGCAGATGAACACTGAAGCTTTCTTT
>TRBV27|NA|TRBJ2-7|NA
CASSFQSRRGLIYEQYF
TGTGCCAGCAGTTTCCAGTCCCGCAGGGGATTAATCTACGAGCAGTACTTC
>TRBV9|TRBD2|TRBJ2-3|NA
CASSVWDYTDTQYF
TGTGCCAGCAGCGTTTGGGACTACACAGATACGCAGTATTTT
>TRBV30|NA|TRBJ2-2|NA
CAWRRDSGYGELFF
TGTGCCTGGAGGAGGGACTCTGGGTACGGGGAGCTGTTTTTT
>TRBV2|NA|TRBJ2-4|NA
CASGGGPDIQYF
TGTGCCAGCGGGGGGGGGCCGGACATTCAGTACTTC
>TRBV5-1|NA|TRBJ2-1|NA
CASSSNINEQFF
TGCGCCAGCAGCTCCAATATTAATGAGCAGTTCTTC
>TRBV28|NA|TRBJ2-7|NA
CASSFWGRSYEQYF
TGTGCCAGCAGTTTCTGGGGACGATCCTACGAGCAGTACTTC
>TRBV5-3|TRBD1|TRBJ1-3|NA
CARSPGTGRYSAGNTIYF
TGTGCCAGAAGCCCCGGGACAGGGCGATACTCAGCTGGAAACACCATATATTTT
>TRBV7-3|TRBD2|TRBJ2-2|NA
CASSSAGRAGELFF
TGTGCCAGCAGCTCGGCAGGGAGGGCCGGGGAGCTGTTTTTT
>TRBV29-1|NA|TRBJ2-5|NA
CSVGPDQETQYF
TGCAGCGTTGGGCCAGACCAAGAGACCCAGTACTTC
>TRBV4-1|NA|TRBJ2-6|once
CASSRNEGSGANVLTF
TGCGCCAGCAGCCGCAACGAGGGCTCTGGGGCCAACGTCCTGACTTTC
>TRBV10-3|NA|TRBJ1-1|NA
CAISVGGPNTEAFF
TGTGCCATCAGTGTGGGGGGCCCTAACACTGAAGCTTTCTTT
>TRBV6-6|NA|TRBJ1-6|once
CASSYEVISYNSPLHF
TGTGCCAGCAGTTACGAGGTCATCTCCTATAATTCACCCCTCCACTTT
>TRBV2|NA|TRBJ2-7|NA
CASSPPGGYSYEQYF
TGTGCCAGCAGTCCTCCGGGGGGCTACTCCTACGAGCAGTACTTC
>TRBV7-2|TRBD1|TRBJ2-5|NA
CASSPNRGRETQYF
TGTGCCAGCAGCCCAAACAGGGGGAGAGAGACCCAGTACTTC
>TRBV7-2|NA|TRBJ2-1|NA
CASNNYPGESNEQFF
TGTGCCAGCAACAACTACCCCGGGGAGTCCAATGAGCAGTTCTTC
>TRBV7-6|NA|TRBJ2-2|NA
CASSLAGGGLGTGELFF
TGTGCCAGCAGCCTAGCTGGGGGGGGGCTCGGCACCGGGGAGCTGTTTTTT
>TRBV19|TRBD2|TRBJ2-1|NA
CASSWRERGLRYEQFF
TGTGCCAGTAGTTGGCGGGAGAGAGGTCTGAGATATGAGCAGTTCTTC
>TRBV30|TRBD1|TRBJ2-2|NA
CAWNRDRGNAGELFF
TGTGCCTGGAATAGGGACAGGGGGAACGCCGGGGAGCTGTTTTTT
>TRBV19|TRBD1|TRBJ1-5|NA
CASSRQGRDQPQHF
TGTGCCAGTAGTAGACAGGGTAGGGATCAGCCCCAGCATTTT
>TRBV6-5|TRBD1|TRBJ1-1|NA
CASPRGRGNTEAFF
TGTGCCAGCCCCAGGGGGCGTGGGAACACTGAAGCTTTCTTT
>TRBV7-9|NA|TRBJ1-3|few
CASSLDGYSGNTIYF
TGTGCCAGCAGCTTAGACGGATACTCTGGAAACACCATATATTTT
>TRBV11-3|NA|TRBJ2-5|NA
CASSLRAGVREEKDF
TGTGCCAGCAGCTTAAGGGCAGGGGTTCGAGAAGAGAAGGACTTC
>TRBV11-3|NA|TRBJ1-3|few
CASTTEGGNTIYF
TGTGCCAGCACAACCGAAGGGGGAAACACCATATATTTT
>TRBV4-1|NA|TRBJ1-5|once
CASSQAAPRGANQPQHF
TGCGCCAGCAGCCAAGCCGCTCCCCGAGGAGCGAATCAGCCCCAGCATTTT